The 14 T cell receptor beta chains in this list originate from one sample, sequenced in a study of T-cell reconstitution after alpha-beta-depleted transplantation in children. TCRbeta library preparation incorporated unique molecular identifiers. MiXCR was run by TCRdb on the PCR reads, yielding one entry per CDR3 protein. The table has 350,000 to 450,000 distinct CDR3 sequences, less than 15% seen once; the top ten hold approximately 4.2%. The sequenced sample was PBMCs, obtained from the stem cell graft. These receptors originate from a human donor who donated a stem cell graft to a child with Fanconi anemia.

The chain uses TRBV7-6 and TRBJ2-2; D possibly corresponds to TRBD1 (6 bases). Germline V gene lookup returns CDR1 SGHVS and CDR2 FNYEAQ. The CDR3 covers 18 residues. V was trimmed by 5 bases and J by 5 bases, leaving 24 bases between them. In nucleotides, the CDR3 is TGTGCCAGCAGCCCCCACCCACAGGGCTACGTGGCGACCGGGGAGCTGTTTTTT. Translated: CASSPHPQGYVATGELFF. Full variable domain (missing parts from reference TRBV7-6 and TRBJ2-2): GAGVSQSPRYKVTKRGQDVALRCDPISGHVSLYWYRQALGQGPEFLTYFNYEAQQDKSGLPNDRFSAERPEGSISTLTIQRTEQRDSAMYRCASSPHPQGYVATGELFFGEGSRLTVL.

The chain has TRBV30 and TRBJ2-1, with no clear D. V was clipped by 5 bases and J by 5 bases, with 4 bases between them. CDR1 and CDR2 (germline): GTSNPN, SVGIG (reference sequence). The CDR3 runs to 10 residues. CDR3 loop: CAWAHNEQFF. The CDR3 DNA follows: TGTGCCTGGGCTCACAATGAGCAGTTCTTC.

The sample holds a few counts of this clonotype. V is TRBV12-3 or TRBV12-4 and J is TRBJ1-1, with 7 bases that match TRBD1. The CDR3 runs 15 residues. V lost 5 bases, J lost 1 base, and 7 bases stayed unmatched. CDR3 nucleotide sequence: TGTGCCAGCAGTCCGCGACAGGGTGGGAACACTGAAGCTTTCTTT. It is translated as CASSPRQGGNTEAFF.

This chain links TRBV20-1 with TRBJ1-4; possibly TRBD1 for D (5 bases). The V and J ends lost 5 bases and 3 bases respectively, with 13 bases between them. CDR1 and CDR2 (germline): DFQATT, SNEGSKA (reference sequence). This CDR3 is 14 amino acids long. The CDR3 sequence is CSASPLGANEKLFF. The CDR3 DNA sequence: TGCAGTGCTTCACCCCTGGGGGCTAATGAAAAACTGTTTTTT.

The CDR3 sequence is CASSEGGGPDTQYF. CDR3 coding DNA: TGTGCCAGCAGTGAAGGTGGGGGGCCGGATACGCAGTATTTT. The gene calls are TRBV6-1 and TRBJ2-3, with D perhaps matching TRBD1 or TRBD2 (6 bases each). Germline CDR1 MNHNS, CDR2 SASEGT. This CDR3 comprises 14 residues. Trimming pared 1 base from V and 6 bases from J, leaving 11 bases between.

The chain employs TRBV4-2 and TRBJ2-3; D might be TRBD2 (6 bases). The CDR3 has 15 amino acids. The ends were cut back, 6 bases at V and 0 bases at J, with 13 bases in the middle. Germline values: CDR1 LGHNA, CDR2 YNFKEQ. CDR3 sequence reads: CASSHTGTSTDTQYF. The CDR3 nucleotides are TGTGCCAGCAGTCATACCGGGACTAGCACAGATACGCAGTATTTT.

This clonotype was detected only a few times. The V gene is TRBV4-3, the J gene TRBJ1-2, with D perhaps matching TRBD1 (6 bases). The CDR3 totals 15 residues. Trimming took 0 bases from V and 5 from J, leaving 13 bases between them. Germline lookup yields CDR1 LGHNA and CDR2 YSLEER. CDR3 sequence (DNA): TGCGCCAGCAGCCAAGATCAAGGGGGATGGTATGGCTACACCTTC. As protein: CASSQDQGGWYGYTF.

The chain employs TRBV11-2 and TRBJ1-3; tentatively, D is TRBD1 (5 bases). The CDR3 extends over 16 amino acids. Germline lookup yields CDR1 SGHAT and CDR2 FQNNGV. V lost 3 bases and J 0 bases, leaving 12 bases between the germline ends. In DNA form, the CDR3 reads TGTGCCAGCAGCTTCCGGGGGGGGAGCTCTGGAAACACCATATATTTT. The encoded protein is CASSFRGGSSGNTIYF.

In this sample, this clonotype turned up many times. The chain links TRBV5-6 to TRBJ1-1; D possibly corresponds to TRBD1 (5 bases). The germline V gene has CDR1 SGHDT and CDR2 YYEEEE. Trimming stripped 0 bases from V and 1 base from J, with 10 bases between. The CDR3 covers 15 residues. The CDR3 coding sequence is TGTGCCAGCAGCTTGGTCGACCAGGGGAACACTGAAGCTTTCTTT. Its protein is CASSLVDQGNTEAFF.

There are a few counts of this clonotype. The chain joins TRBV2 to TRBJ1-3; D not resolved. This CDR3 has 13 amino acids. CDR1 and CDR2 (germline): SNHLY, FYNNEI. V gave up 6 bases and J gave up 4 bases, with 10 bases separating them. The CDR3 sequence: CASRLEDGNTIYF. The CDR3 DNA is TGTGCCAGCAGGCTAGAGGACGGAAACACCATATATTTT.

The chain carries TRBV5-4 and TRBJ2-5; possible D gene TRBD2, 5 bases. This CDR3 comprises 16 residues. The V end lost 3 bases, the J end lost 2 bases, and 17 bases lay between the germline ends. CDR1 and CDR2 from the germline V gene are SGHNT and YYREEE (reference sequence). The CDR3 sequence: CASSSPGLTPQETQYF. The CDR3 region has the DNA TGTGCCAGCAGCTCTCCAGGACTGACCCCTCAAGAGACCCAGTACTTC.

V and J are TRBV6-5 and TRBJ1-5, with D possibly being TRBD1 (6 bases). Trimming removed 5 bases from V and 5 bases from J, with 10 bases in between. The CDR3 consists of 13 residues. Germline V gives CDR1 MNHEY, CDR2 SVGAGI. The CDR3 sequence: CASSRYRDQPQHF. The CDR3 bases are TGTGCCAGCAGTCGATACAGGGATCAGCCCCAGCATTTT.

The chain carries TRBV29-1 and TRBJ1-4, with 9 bases that match TRBD1. The J segment lost 7 bases and the V segment lost 7 bases, leaving 7 bases of the junction unmatched. The germline gives CDR1 SQVTM, CDR2 ANQGSEA. The CDR3 loop spans 13 amino acids. DNA for the CDR3: TGCAGCGCCTTACAGGGGGCCGGTGAAAAACTGTTTTTT. It yields the protein CSALQGAGEKLFF.

In its sample, this clonotype was seen a few times. V gene TRBV7-3 combines with J gene TRBJ2-3; 10 nucleotides align to TRBD2. Unmatched junction bases numbered 11, after V lost 5 bases and J lost 0 bases. The CDR3 is made up of 18 amino acids. Germline values: CDR1 SGHTA, CDR2 FQGTGA. This CDR3 is CASSLVGTSGTSTDTQYF. The CDR3 DNA reads as TGTGCCAGCAGCCTCGTGGGTACTAGCGGGACTAGCACAGATACGCAGTATTTT.